This is a list of T cell receptor beta chains from one sample in a study of blood T cells in healthy people across ages. TCRdb reprocessed the 5' RACE reads with MiXCR, giving one entry per CDR3 protein. In the table there are around 800,000 distinct CDR3 sequences, 35% to 50% of which are singletons. Material: blood. The receptors here all came from an older man in good health. Both conserved end residues are part of each CDR3. A D gene is named only where the DNA matches it firmly. Where a row states a size, it is once, few, many or the class of an expanded clone; other rows omit it.

cdr3_nt,cdr3_aa,v_call,j_call,clone_size,d_call
TGTGCCAGCAGCCCCAATCCTAGCGGTAACACCGGGGAGCTGTTTTTT,CASSPNPSGNTGELFF,TRBV7-8,TRBJ2-2,many,TRBD2
TGCAGTGCTCAAGACAGGGAGGGCCGCTACGAGCAGTACTTC,CSAQDREGRYEQYF,TRBV20-1,TRBJ2-7,.,.
TGTGCCAGCAGCTTGCTTACCGGGACTAGCGGACAAGAGACCCAGTACTTC,CASSLLTGTSGQETQYF,TRBV7-2,TRBJ2-5,.,TRBD2
TGTGCCAGCAGCCAAGGTGTGGGCGGTTCCTCCTACGAGCAGTACTTC,CASSQGVGGSSYEQYF,TRBV4-2,TRBJ2-7,.,.
TGTGCCACCAGTGATTGGGGGGGAAGGAAAGATACGCAGTATTTT,CATSDWGGRKDTQYF,TRBV24-1,TRBJ2-3,.,TRBD2
TGTGCCAGCAGCTCGATGACTAGCGGTTACAATGAGCAGTTCTTC,CASSSMTSGYNEQFF,TRBV7-2,TRBJ2-1,.,TRBD2
TGCAGTGCCCCTTGGTCCGGGACAGGGGCTCCAAGGGTACAGTATTTT,CSAPWSGTGAPRVQYF,TRBV20-1,TRBJ2-3,.,TRBD1
TGCAGCGTTGCACAGACTGACAATGAGCAGTACTTC,CSVAQTDNEQYF,TRBV29-1,TRBJ2-7,.,.
TGTGCCAGCAGCTTCCGGACAGGGGACAATGAGCAGTTCTTC,CASSFRTGDNEQFF,TRBV7-2,TRBJ2-1,.,TRBD1
TGTGCCAGCAGAGCCAGCGGGAGGGCCGATACGCAGTATTTT,CASRASGRADTQYF,TRBV7-2,TRBJ2-3,few,TRBD2
TGTGCCAGCAGCCCCTCGGAGGGGGCGGCGGGCAAAAACATTCAGTACTTC,CASSPSEGAAGKNIQYF,TRBV6-6,TRBJ2-4,.,.
TGTGCCAGCAGTGTCCGTCTAGTCGACAATGAGCAGTTCTTC,CASSVRLVDNEQFF,TRBV2,TRBJ2-1,.,.
TGTGCCAGCAGGAAACTAGCGTCAAGCACAGATACGCAGTATTTT,CASRKLASSTDTQYF,TRBV6-1,TRBJ2-3,.,TRBD2
TGTGCCAGCAGCCGACAGGGAAATAGTGAAAAACTGTTTTTT,CASSRQGNSEKLFF,TRBV27,TRBJ1-4,few,TRBD1
TGCGCCAGCAGCCAAGCCAGAAGGGGGGCCTCTGGGGCCAACGTCCTGACTTTC,CASSQARRGASGANVLTF,TRBV5-1,TRBJ2-6,few,.
TGTGCCAGCAGCTTAGACCAGGGAGGTTACAATGAGCAGTTCTTC,CASSLDQGGYNEQFF,TRBV7-2,TRBJ2-1,few,.
TGCAGCGTTGAAGAAGGAGAGCAGTACTTC,CSVEEGEQYF,TRBV29-1,TRBJ2-5,.,.
TGTGCCAGCAGTGAAACAGGGGGGCAGTTCTTC,CASSETGGQFF,TRBV25-1,TRBJ2-1,.,TRBD1
TGTGCCAGCAGTTTAGGGAAGATCTATGGCTACACCTTC,CASSLGKIYGYTF,TRBV12-3/TRBV12-4,TRBJ1-2,.,.
TGTGCCAGCAGCTTAATGCAGGGACGGGAAGCTTTCTTT,CASSLMQGREAFF,TRBV7-2,TRBJ1-1,once,.
TGTGCCAGCAGATCAGGAGATCAGCCCCAGCATTTT,CASRSGDQPQHF,TRBV12-3/TRBV12-4,TRBJ1-5,.,.
TGTGCCAGCAGCGAACCGGGACAGGGGGATGAAAAACTGTTTTTT,CASSEPGQGDEKLFF,TRBV9,TRBJ1-4,once,TRBD1
TGTGCCAGCAGCCCCCTAGGGTCGGGCAATCAGCCCCAGCATTTT,CASSPLGSGNQPQHF,TRBV12-3/TRBV12-4,TRBJ1-5,few,.
TGCGCCAGCAGCTTGTCTTACTACGCGAACACCGGGGAGCTGTTTTTT,CASSLSYYANTGELFF,TRBV5-1,TRBJ2-2,few,.
TGTGCCAGCAGCTTAAACTCGGGGACCCACTTATATGGCTACACCTTC,CASSLNSGTHLYGYTF,TRBV7-2,TRBJ1-2,once,.
TGTGCCAGCAGCCCTCCCCTAGCGGGAGGGCCCGGAGAGGCCCAGTACTTC,CASSPPLAGGPGEAQYF,TRBV7-2,TRBJ2-5,.,TRBD2
TGTGCCAGCAGCCTGACCGCGGGAGTCAATGAGCAGTTCTTC,CASSLTAGVNEQFF,TRBV7-7,TRBJ2-1,many,TRBD2
TGTGCCAGCAGTGATGAGCGGAACTCCTACAATGAGCAGTTCTTC,CASSDERNSYNEQFF,TRBV2,TRBJ2-1,.,.